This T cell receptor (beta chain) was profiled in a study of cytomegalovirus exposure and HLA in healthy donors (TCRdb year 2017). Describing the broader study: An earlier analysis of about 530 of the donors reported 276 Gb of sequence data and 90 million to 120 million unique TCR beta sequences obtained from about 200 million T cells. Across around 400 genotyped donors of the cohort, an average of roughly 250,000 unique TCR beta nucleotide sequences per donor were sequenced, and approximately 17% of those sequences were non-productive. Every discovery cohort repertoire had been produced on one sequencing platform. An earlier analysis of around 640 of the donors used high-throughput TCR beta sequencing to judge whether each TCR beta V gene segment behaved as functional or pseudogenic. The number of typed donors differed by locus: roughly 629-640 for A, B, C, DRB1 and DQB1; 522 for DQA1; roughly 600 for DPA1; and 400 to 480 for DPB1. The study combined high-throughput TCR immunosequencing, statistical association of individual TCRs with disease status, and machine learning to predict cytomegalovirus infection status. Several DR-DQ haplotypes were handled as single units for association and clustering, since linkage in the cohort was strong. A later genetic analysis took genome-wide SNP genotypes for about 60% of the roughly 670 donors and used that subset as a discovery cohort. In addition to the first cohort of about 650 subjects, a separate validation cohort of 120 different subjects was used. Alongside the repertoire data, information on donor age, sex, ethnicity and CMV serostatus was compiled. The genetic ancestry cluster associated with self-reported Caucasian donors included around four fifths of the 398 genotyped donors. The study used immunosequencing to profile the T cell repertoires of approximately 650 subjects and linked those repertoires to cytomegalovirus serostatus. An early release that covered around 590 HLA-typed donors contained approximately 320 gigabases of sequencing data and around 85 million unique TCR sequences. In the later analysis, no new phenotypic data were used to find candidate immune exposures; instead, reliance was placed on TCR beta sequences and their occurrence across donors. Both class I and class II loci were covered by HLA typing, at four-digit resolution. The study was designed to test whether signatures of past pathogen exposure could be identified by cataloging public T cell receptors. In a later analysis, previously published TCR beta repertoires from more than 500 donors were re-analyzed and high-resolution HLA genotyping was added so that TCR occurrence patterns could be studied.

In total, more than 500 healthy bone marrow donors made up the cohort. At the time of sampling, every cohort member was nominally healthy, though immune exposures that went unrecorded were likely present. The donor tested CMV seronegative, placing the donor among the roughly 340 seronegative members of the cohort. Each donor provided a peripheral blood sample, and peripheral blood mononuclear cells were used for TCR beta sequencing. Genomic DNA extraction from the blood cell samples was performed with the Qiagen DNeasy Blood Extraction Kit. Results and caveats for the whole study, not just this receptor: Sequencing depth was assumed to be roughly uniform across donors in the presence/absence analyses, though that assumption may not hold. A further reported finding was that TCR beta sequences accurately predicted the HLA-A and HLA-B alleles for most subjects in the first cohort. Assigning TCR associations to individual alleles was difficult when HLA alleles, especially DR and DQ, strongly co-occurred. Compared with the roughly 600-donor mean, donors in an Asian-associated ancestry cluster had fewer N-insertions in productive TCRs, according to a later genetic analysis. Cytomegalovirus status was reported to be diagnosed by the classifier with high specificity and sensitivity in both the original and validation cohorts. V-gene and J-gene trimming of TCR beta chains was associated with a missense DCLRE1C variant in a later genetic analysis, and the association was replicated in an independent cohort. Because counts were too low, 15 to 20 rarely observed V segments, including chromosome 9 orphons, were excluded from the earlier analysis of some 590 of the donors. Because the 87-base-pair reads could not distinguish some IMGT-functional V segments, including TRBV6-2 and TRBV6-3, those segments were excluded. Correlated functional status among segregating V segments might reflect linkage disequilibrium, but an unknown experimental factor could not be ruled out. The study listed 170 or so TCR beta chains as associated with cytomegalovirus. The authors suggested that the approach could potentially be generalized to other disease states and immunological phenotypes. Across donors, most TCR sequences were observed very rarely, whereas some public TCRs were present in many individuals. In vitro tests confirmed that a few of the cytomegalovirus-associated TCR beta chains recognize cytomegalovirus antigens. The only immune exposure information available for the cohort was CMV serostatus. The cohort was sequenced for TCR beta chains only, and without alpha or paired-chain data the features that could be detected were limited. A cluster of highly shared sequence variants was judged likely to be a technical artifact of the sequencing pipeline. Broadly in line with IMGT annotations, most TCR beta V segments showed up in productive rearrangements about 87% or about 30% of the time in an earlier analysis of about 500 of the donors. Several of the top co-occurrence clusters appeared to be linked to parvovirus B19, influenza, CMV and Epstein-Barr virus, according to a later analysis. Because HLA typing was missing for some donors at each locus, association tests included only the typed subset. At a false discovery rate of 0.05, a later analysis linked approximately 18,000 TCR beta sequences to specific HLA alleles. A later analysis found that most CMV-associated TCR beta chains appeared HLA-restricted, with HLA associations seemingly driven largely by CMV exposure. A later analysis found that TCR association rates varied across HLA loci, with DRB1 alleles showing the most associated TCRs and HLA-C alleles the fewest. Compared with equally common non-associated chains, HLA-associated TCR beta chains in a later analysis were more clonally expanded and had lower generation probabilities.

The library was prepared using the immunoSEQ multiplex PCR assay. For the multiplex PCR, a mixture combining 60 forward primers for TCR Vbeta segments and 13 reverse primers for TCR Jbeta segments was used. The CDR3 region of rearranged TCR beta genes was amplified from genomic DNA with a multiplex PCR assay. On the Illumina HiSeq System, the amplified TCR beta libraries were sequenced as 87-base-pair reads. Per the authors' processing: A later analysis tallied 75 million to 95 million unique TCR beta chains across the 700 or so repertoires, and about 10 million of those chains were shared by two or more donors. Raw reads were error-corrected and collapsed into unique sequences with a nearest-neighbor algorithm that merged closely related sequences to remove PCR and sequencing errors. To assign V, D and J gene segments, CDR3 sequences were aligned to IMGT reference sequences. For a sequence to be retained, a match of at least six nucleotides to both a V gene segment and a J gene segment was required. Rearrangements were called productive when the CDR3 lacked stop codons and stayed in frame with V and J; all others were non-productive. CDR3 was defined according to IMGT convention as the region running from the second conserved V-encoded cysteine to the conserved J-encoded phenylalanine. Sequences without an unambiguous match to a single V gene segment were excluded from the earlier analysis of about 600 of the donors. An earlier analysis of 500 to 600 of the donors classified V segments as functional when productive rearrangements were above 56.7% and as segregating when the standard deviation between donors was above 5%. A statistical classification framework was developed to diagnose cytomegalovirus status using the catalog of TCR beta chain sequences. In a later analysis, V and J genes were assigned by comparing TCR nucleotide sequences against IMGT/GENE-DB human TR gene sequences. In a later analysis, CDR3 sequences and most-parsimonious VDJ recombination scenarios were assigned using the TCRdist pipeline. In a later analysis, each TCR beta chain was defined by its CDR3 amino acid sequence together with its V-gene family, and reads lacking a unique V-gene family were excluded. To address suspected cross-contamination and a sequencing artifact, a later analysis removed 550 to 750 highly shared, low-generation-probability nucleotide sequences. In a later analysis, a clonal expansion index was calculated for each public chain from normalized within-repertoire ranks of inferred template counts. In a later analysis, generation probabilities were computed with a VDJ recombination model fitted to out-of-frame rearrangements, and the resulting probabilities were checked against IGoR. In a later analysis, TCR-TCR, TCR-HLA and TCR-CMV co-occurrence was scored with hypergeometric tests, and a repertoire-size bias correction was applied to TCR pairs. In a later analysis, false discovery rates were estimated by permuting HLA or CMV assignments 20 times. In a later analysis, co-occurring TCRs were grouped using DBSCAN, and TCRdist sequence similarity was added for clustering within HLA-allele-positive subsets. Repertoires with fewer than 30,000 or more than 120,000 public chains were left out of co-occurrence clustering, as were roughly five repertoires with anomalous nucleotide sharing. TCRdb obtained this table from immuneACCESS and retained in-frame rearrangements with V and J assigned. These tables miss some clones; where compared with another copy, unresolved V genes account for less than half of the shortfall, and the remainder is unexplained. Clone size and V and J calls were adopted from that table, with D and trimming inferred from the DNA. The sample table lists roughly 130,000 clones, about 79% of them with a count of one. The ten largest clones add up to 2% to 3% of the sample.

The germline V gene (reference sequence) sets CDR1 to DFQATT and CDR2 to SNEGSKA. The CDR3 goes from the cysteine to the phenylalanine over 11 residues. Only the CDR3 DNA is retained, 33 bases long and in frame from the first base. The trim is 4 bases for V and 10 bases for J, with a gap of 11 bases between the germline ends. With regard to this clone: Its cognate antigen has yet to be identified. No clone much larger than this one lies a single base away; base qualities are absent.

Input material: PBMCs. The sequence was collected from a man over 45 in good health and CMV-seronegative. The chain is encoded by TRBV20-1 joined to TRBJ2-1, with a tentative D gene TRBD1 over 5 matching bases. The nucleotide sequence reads TGCAGTGCTAACCGACAGCAGGAGCAGTTCTTC. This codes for CSANRQQEQFF.